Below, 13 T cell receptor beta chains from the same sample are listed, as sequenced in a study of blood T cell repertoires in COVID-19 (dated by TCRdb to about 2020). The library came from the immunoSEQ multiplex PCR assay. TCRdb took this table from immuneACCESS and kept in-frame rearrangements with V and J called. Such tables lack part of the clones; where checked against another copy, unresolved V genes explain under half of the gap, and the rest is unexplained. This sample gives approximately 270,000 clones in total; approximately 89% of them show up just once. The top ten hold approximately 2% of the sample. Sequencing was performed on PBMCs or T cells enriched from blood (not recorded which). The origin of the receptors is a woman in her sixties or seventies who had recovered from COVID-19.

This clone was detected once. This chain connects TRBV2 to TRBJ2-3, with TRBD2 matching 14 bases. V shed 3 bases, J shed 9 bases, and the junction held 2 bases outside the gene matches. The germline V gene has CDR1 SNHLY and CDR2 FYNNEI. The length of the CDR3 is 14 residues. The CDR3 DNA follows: TGTGCCAGCAGTGATAGGACTAGCGGGGGGACGCAGTATTTT. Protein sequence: CASSDRTSGGTQYF.

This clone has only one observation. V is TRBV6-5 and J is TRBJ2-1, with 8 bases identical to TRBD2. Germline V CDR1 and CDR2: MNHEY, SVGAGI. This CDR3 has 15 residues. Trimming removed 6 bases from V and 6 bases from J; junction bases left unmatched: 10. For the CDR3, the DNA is TGTGCCAGCAGAACCAGCGGGAGAGGTACCAATGAGCAGTTCTTC. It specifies CASRTSGRGTNEQFF.

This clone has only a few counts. The CDR3 DNA sequence: TGCGCCAGCAGCGAGACAGGGTCCCTTCAGGAGCAGTTCTTC. Amino acid sequence: CASSETGSLQEQFF. This chain joins TRBV5-1 and TRBJ2-1; 7 bases are a match to TRBD1. Germline V gene lookup returns CDR1 SGHRS and CDR2 YFSETQ. Germline trimming cut 4 bases from V and 10 bases from J; bases unmatched to any gene: 11. The CDR3 spans 14 residues.

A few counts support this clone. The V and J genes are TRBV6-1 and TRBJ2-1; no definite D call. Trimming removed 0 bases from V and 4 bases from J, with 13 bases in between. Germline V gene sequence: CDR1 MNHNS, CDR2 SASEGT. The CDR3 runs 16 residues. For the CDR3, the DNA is TGTGCCAGCAGTGAAGCGCTAAGCGTTAGGTACAATGAGCAGTTCTTC. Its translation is CASSEALSVRYNEQFF.

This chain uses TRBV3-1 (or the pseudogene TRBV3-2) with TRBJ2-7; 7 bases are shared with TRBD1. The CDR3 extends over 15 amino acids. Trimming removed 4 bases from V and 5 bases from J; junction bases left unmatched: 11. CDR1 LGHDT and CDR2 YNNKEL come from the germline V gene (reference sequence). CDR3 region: CASSPRGGRRDEQYF. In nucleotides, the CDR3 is TGTGCCAGCAGCCCCAGAGGGGGCCGGCGGGACGAGCAGTACTTC.

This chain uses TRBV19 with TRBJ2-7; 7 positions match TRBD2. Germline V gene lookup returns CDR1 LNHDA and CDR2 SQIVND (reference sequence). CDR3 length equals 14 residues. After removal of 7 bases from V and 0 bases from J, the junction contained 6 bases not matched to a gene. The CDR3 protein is CASTAGGTSYEQYF. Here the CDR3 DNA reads TGTGCCAGTACTGCCGGGGGGACCTCCTACGAGCAGTACTTC. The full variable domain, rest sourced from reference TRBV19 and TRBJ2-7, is DGGITQSPKYLFRKEGQNVTLSCEQNLNHDAMYWYRQDPGQGLRLIYYSQIVNDFQKGDIAEGYSVSREKKESFPLTVTSAQKNPTAFYLCASTAGGTSYEQYFGPGTRLTVT.

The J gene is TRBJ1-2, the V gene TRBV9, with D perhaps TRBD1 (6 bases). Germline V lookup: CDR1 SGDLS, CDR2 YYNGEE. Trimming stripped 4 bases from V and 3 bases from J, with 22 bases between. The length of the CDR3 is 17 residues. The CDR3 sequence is CASSPKVSGHQYYGYTF. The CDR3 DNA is TGTGCCAGCAGCCCTAAAGTTTCGGGACACCAGTACTATGGCTACACCTTC. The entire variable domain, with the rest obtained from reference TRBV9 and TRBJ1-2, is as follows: DSGVTQTPKHLITATGQRVTLRCSPRSGDLSVYWYQQSLDQGLQFLIQYYNGEERAKGNILERFSAQQFPDLHSELNLSSLELGDSALYFCASSPKVSGHQYYGYTFGSGTRLTVV.

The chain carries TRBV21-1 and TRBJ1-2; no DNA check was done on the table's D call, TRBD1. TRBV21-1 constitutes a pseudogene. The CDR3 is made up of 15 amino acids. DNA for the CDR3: TGTGCCAGCAGCACCGGGACACCAACCTTCTGGGGCTACACCTTC. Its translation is CASSTGTPTFWGYTF.

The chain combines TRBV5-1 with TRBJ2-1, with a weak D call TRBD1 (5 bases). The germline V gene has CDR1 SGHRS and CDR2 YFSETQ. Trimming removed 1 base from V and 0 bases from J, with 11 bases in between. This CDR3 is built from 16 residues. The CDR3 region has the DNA TGCGCCAGCAGCTTGCTCGCAGGGAACTCCTACAATGAGCAGTTCTTC. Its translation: CASSLLAGNSYNEQFF.

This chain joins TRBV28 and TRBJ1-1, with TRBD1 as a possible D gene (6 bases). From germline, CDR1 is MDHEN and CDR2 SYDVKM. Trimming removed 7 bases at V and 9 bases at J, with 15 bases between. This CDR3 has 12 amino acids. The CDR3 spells CASKSTQGKAFF. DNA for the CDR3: TGTGCCAGCAAATCAACACAGGGAAAAGCTTTCTTT.

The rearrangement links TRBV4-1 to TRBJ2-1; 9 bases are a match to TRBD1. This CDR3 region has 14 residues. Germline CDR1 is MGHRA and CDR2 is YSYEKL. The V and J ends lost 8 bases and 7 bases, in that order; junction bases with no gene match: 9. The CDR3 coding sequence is TGCGCCAGCTCCGGGACAGGGAATCCGAATGAGCAGTTCTTC. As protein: CASSGTGNPNEQFF.

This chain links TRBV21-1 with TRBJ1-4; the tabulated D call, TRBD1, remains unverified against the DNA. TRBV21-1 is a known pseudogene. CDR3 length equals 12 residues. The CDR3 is CASSIYREGLFF. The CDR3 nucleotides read TGTGCCAGCAGCATTTACAGGGAAGGACTGTTTTTT.

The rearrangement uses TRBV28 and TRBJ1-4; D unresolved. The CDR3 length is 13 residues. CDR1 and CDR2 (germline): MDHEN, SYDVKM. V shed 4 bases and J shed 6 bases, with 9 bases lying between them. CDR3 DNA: TGTGCCAGCAGTTCAGGCCAACATGAAAAACTGTTTTTT. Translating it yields CASSSGQHEKLFF.